These 21 T cell receptor beta chains originate from one sample sequenced in a study of T cells in Graves' hyperthyroidism and ophthalmopathy. RNA transcripts yielded amplified TCR beta CDR3 regions. HTBI primers were the set used in a first-round RT-PCR of the TCR CDR3. TCRdb independently ran MiXCR on the multiplex PCR reads; one entry per CDR3 protein. The table includes a few hundred thousand distinct CDR3 sequences, 25% detected once. The sample consisted of blood. The receptor source for this set is a middle-aged man with Graves' hyperthyroidism.

This clonotype has only a few counts. The rearrangement uses TRBV20-1 and TRBJ2-3; 12 nucleotides line up with TRBD2. This CDR3 comprises 16 residues. Germline-derived CDR1 and CDR2 are DFQATT and SNEGSKA (reference sequence). The V gene end was trimmed by 6 bases and the J gene end by 2 bases; junction bases not matched to a gene: 9. As DNA, the CDR3 is TGCAGTGCCTCTGGGACTAGCGGGCCTTTCACAGATACGCAGTATTTT. The encoded protein is CSASGTSGPFTDTQYF.

The chain recombines TRBV6-1 with TRBJ2-4; weak D call: TRBD2 (6 bases). V was pared by 8 bases and J by 0 bases, with 14 bases between. The CDR3 is 15 amino acids. The germline V gene has CDR1 MNHNS and CDR2 SASEGT. The DNA for the CDR3 is TGTGCCAGCTTGGGGGACTCTTTAGCCAAAAACATTCAGTACTTC. Its translation: CASLGDSLAKNIQYF.

J is TRBJ1-1 and V is TRBV30, with a weak D call TRBD1 (5 bases). Germline assignment: CDR1 GTSNPN and CDR2 SVGIG (reference sequence). This CDR3 spans 14 amino acids. V was clipped by 1 base and J by 6 bases, with 15 bases between them. CDR3: CAWSAGTISPEAFF. The CDR3 nucleotides read TGTGCCTGGAGTGCCGGGACCATCAGCCCTGAAGCTTTCTTT.

Points on this clonotype: A read error may produce the germline difference seen at one junction end. This chain links TRBV12-3 or TRBV12-4 with TRBJ2-7, with TRBD1 identical over 10 bases. The CDR3 is 15 residues long. The CDR3: CASSFLRQGAYEQYF. The CDR3 DNA reads as TGTGCCAGCAGTTTCCTCAGACAGGGGGCTTACGAACAGTACTTC.

This clonotype came up a few times. J is TRBJ1-1 and V is TRBV12-5, with 9 bases that match TRBD1. There are 13 residues in the CDR3. V lost 7 bases, J lost 4 bases, and 4 bases stayed unmatched. Looked up from germline, CDR1 is LGHNT and CDR2 is FRNRAP. The CDR3, as DNA: TGTGCTAGTGCCCGGGACAGGGCCACTGAAGCTTTCTTT. Amino acids: CASARDRATEAFF.

The count of this clonotype is one. This sequence joins TRBV29-1 and TRBJ1-1; D remains ambiguous. Germline CDR1 SQVTM, CDR2 ANQGSEA. Trimming removed 6 bases from V and 0 bases from J, with 14 bases in between. CDR3 length equals 14 residues. CDR3: CSVVPQVLNTEAFF. CDR3 nucleotide sequence: TGCAGCGTCGTGCCGCAGGTTCTGAACACTGAAGCTTTCTTT.

This clonotype was seen many times. The chain carries TRBV3-1 and TRBJ1-2; no definite D call. V was cut by 3 bases and J by 2 bases, with 13 bases left in between. Germline-derived CDR1 and CDR2 are LGHDT and YNNKEL (reference sequence). The CDR3 length is 15 residues. The CDR3 DNA sequence: TGTGCCAGCAGCCATGACGTAAGGGTCAACTATGGCTACACCTTC. Translated: CASSHDVRVNYGYTF.

This clonotype was counted at least ten times. J is TRBJ2-7 and V is TRBV5-5; 12 bases are shared with TRBD2. Germline CDR1 reads SGHKS; CDR2 reads YYEKEE (reference sequence). The CDR3 spans 14 residues. After removal of 2 bases from V and 4 bases from J, the junction contained 1 base not matched to a gene. The CDR3 sequence is CASSFGLAGYEQYF. DNA for the CDR3: TGTGCCAGCAGCTTTGGACTAGCGGGGTACGAGCAGTACTTC.

This clonotype showed up just once. This chain uses TRBV6-1 with TRBJ1-5; D is uncertain. There are 16 residues in the CDR3. The V gene lost 3 bases and the J gene lost 3 bases, with 15 bases spanning the gap. Germline V gene sequence: CDR1 MNHNS, CDR2 SASEGT. The CDR3 DNA reads as TGTGCCAGCAGTGACGGGCGCAAAACTATCAATCAGCCCCAGCATTTT. It codes for CASSDGRKTINQPQHF.

This clonotype was detected only a few times. An end of the junction does not agree with germline; a read error may underlie this. The chain is built from TRBV20-1 and TRBJ2-3; tentatively, D is TRBD2 (5 bases). This CDR3 is built from 15 residues. Germline V CDR1 and CDR2: DFQATT, SNEGSKA (reference sequence). The CDR3 bases are TGCGGTGCCATTCCTAGAGGGCGCACGGCAGATACGCAGTATTTT. Translating it yields CGAIPRGRTADTQYF.

This clonotype was counted only a few times. The rearrangement joins TRBV24-1 to TRBJ2-1; 14 bases align to TRBD2. After removal of 9 bases from V and 7 bases from J, the junction contained 28 bases not matched to a gene. Germline assignment: CDR1 KGHDR and CDR2 SFDVKD. This CDR3 is built from 22 residues. The CDR3 coding sequence is TGTGCCACCTCGTCATCCGGGACAGGGGGCTGGGGGACTAGCGGGAGTCCAAATGAGCAGTTCTTC. Protein sequence: CATSSSGTGGWGTSGSPNEQFF.

The chain has TRBV11-3 and TRBJ2-1; 7 nucleotides align to TRBD1. The CDR3 extends over 15 amino acids. Trimming cost V 2 bases and J 2 bases; bases outside gene matches: 3. The germline V gene encodes CDR1 SGHNT and CDR2 YENEEA. The CDR3 nucleotides read TGTGCCAGCAGCTTAAGGGACAGCCCCTACAATGAGCAGTTCTTC. It codes for CASSLRDSPYNEQFF.

This clonotype was recorded a few times. This chain connects TRBV12-3 or TRBV12-4 to TRBJ2-7, with 8 positions matching TRBD2. The length of the CDR3 is 14 residues. Losses at the gene ends were 3 bases for V and 3 bases for J; bases not matched to a gene: 4. The CDR3 reads CASSFSGGRYEQYF. CDR3 nucleotide sequence: TGTGCCAGCAGTTTTTCGGGAGGGCGCTACGAGCAGTACTTC.

This clonotype was picked up many times. This chain joins TRBV3-1 and TRBJ2-1; 7 bases agree with TRBD2. This CDR3 spans 15 amino acids. V trimming: 6 bases; J trimming: 1 base; junction bases outside the gene matches: 6. Germline V gives CDR1 LGHDT, CDR2 YNNKEL (reference sequence). The DNA for the CDR3 is TGTGCCAGCAGGCAGAGCGGGATTTCCTACAATGAGCAGTTCTTC. Its translation: CASRQSGISYNEQFF.

This clonotype has a count of ten or more. The J gene is TRBJ2-5, the V gene TRBV7-2; D uncertain. Germline loops: CDR1 SGHTA, CDR2 FQGNSA. V was shortened by 3 bases and J by 4 bases, with 6 bases between the two germline ends. The CDR3 has 12 amino acids. CDR3 amino acids: CASSFSGETQYF. In DNA, the CDR3 is TGTGCCAGCAGCTTTAGTGGAGAGACCCAGTACTTC.

In this sample, this clonotype turned up a few times. The CDR3 reads CSVAEPSNYGYTF. CDR3 DNA: TGCAGCGTTGCTGAGCCCTCTAACTATGGCTACACCTTC. The chain links TRBV29-1 to TRBJ1-2; D gene unclear. This CDR3 spans 13 amino acids. The germline CDR1 and CDR2 sequences are SQVTM and ANQGSEA. V lost 4 bases and J lost 0, with 9 bases in between. Filled out from reference TRBV29-1 and TRBJ1-2, the complete variable domain reads SAVISQKPSRDICQRGTSLTIQCQVDSQVTMMFWYRQQPGQSLTLIATANQGSEATYESGFVIDKFPISRPNLTFSTLTVSNMSPEDSSIYLCSVAEPSNYGYTFGSGTRLTVV.

The chain links TRBV28 to TRBJ2-1; 9 nucleotides align to TRBD1. CDR1 and CDR2 from the germline V gene are MDHEN and SYDVKM. The CDR3 runs 17 residues. After removal of 6 bases from V and 7 bases from J, the junction contained 16 bases not matched to a gene. CDR3 region: CASSLLSGTGKRNEQFF. The CDR3 region has the DNA TGTGCCAGCAGCCTCCTCTCGGGGACAGGGAAAAGAAATGAGCAGTTCTTC. Together with reference TRBV28 and TRBJ2-1, the CDR3 gives the full variable domain: DVKVTQSSRYLVKRTGEKVFLECVQDMDHENMFWYRQDPGLGLRLIYFSYDVKMKEKGDIPEGYSVSREKKERFSLILESASTNQTSMYLCASSLLSGTGKRNEQFFGPGTRLTVL.

The chain uses TRBV18 and TRBJ1-6; 11 nucleotides agree with TRBD1. J gave up 7 bases and V 1 base, and 3 bases lay outside the gene matches. The CDR3 contains 16 residues. In germline, CDR1 is KGHSH, CDR2 LQKENI. The CDR3 DNA sequence: TGTGCCAGCTCACCACAGGGACAGGGGGAGAATTCACCCCTCCACTTT. It is translated as CASSPQGQGENSPLHF.

This clonotype turned up a few times. V gene TRBV15 combines with J gene TRBJ1-1; D not resolved. V lost 1 base and J 5 bases, leaving 11 bases between the germline ends. From germline, CDR1 is LNHNV and CDR2 YYDKDF (reference sequence). CDR3 length equals 14 residues. DNA for the CDR3: TGTGCCACCAGCAGAGGTATGGAGTCAACTGAAGCTTTCTTT. Its translation is CATSRGMESTEAFF.

This clonotype came up a few times. V usage is TRBV28 and J usage is TRBJ2-3; D gene uncertain. V was shortened by 6 bases and J by 2 bases, with 15 bases between the two germline ends. This CDR3 contains 15 residues. Per the germline V gene, CDR1 is MDHEN and CDR2 is SYDVKM. The CDR3 DNA is TGTGCCAGCAGCCCCCGGGCCCCAAACACAGATACGCAGTATTTT. Its protein product is CASSPRAPNTDTQYF.

The CDR3: CSAGRQGVNSPLHF. Written as DNA, the CDR3 is TGCAGTGCAGGGCGACAGGGGGTAAATTCACCCCTCCACTTT. This chain uses TRBV20-1 with TRBJ1-6, with TRBD1 matching over 9 bases. Germline V lookup: CDR1 DFQATT, CDR2 SNEGSKA (reference sequence). The CDR3 has 14 residues. The junction had 7 bases not matched to a gene; V was cut back by 6 bases and J by 7 bases.